Listed here are 27 T cell receptor beta chains from one sample, sequenced in a study of T cells in women clearing cervical HPV infection. Method: immunoSEQ multiplex PCR; TCRdb's copy keeps in-frame clones and lacks some. The sample data list about 20,000 clones. The sequencing sample was made of blood buffy coat. Receptors were obtained from a woman aged 18 to 75 with a cervical HPV16 infection that either progressed to CIN3+ or cleared (not recorded which).

On this clone itself: The CDR3 goes on 3 residues after the read ends, and that part is filled in from the germline J gene. The chain recombines TRBV7-9 with TRBJ1-1; D uncertain. The CDR3 has 13 residues. Germline V CDR1 and CDR2: SEHNR, FQNEAQ (reference sequence). The CDR3 reads CASSWTSVETAFF. The part of the CDR3 DNA that was read is TGTGCCAGCAGCTGGACTAGCGTAGAGACC.

A note on this clone: The CDR3 is cut off 3 residues early in the read; its end comes from the germline J gene. The rearrangement joins TRBV6-2 or TRBV6-3 to TRBJ2-3; the match to TRBD1 covers 7 bases. Germline CDR1 is MNHEY and CDR2 is SVGEGT. This CDR3 has 17 residues. V was clipped by 2 bases and J by 4 bases; unmatched bases: 12. CDR3 region: CASSYGETGSQADTQYF. Incomplete CDR3 DNA: TGTGCCAGCAGTTACGGCGAGACAGGGTCTCAGGCAGATACG.

On this clone itself: The read finishes 3 residues shy of the CDR3 end, and the germline J gene is used to complete it. This rearrangement joins TRBV30 to TRBJ2-1, with 8 positions matching TRBD1. The germline V gene has CDR1 GTSNPN and CDR2 SVGIG (reference sequence). The CDR3 consists of 15 residues. Unmatched junction bases numbered 9, after V lost 2 bases and J lost 6 bases. The CDR3 is CAWSPPDRAFNEQFF. Partial CDR3 DNA: TGTGCCTGGAGTCCCCCGGACAGGGCCTTCAATGAG.

Regarding this clone: The read comes to an end 3 residues before the CDR3 does, leaving the germline J gene to fill in the end. The chain links TRBV20-1 to TRBJ2-1; TRBD1 matches 10 bases. Germline loops: CDR1 DFQATT, CDR2 SNEGSKA (reference sequence). Trimming cost V 3 bases and J 1 base; bases outside gene matches: 9. CDR3 length: 17 residues. The CDR3 protein is CSASAQGQGSSYNEQFF. The DNA read from the CDR3 is TGCAGTGCTAGCGCACAGGGACAGGGGTCTTCCTACAATGAG.

Details on this clone: The CDR3 end lies 3 residues beyond the end of the read and is filled in from the germline J gene. The chain recombines TRBV5-1 with TRBJ1-4; D perhaps matches TRBD1 (6 bases). CDR1 and CDR2 from the germline V gene are SGHRS and YFSETQ. Deletions cut 0 bases from V and 8 bases from J, with 17 bases between. This CDR3 region has 16 residues. Partial CDR3 DNA: TGCGCCAGCAGCTTGGCTCAACAGGGCCTATCCGAAAAA. Amino acid sequence: CASSLAQQGLSEK. The CDR3 as a whole reads CASSLAQQGLSEKLFF.

About this clone: The read finishes 3 residues shy of the CDR3 end, and the germline J gene is used to complete it. The chain carries TRBV5-5 and TRBJ1-1; D uncertain. The CDR3 covers 15 residues. The germline V and J ends were trimmed by 0 bases and 0 bases, with 9 bases remaining between them. Germline V gene data show CDR1 as SGHKS and CDR2 as YYEKEE (reference sequence). The CDR3: CASSLDSRVNTEAFF. CDR3 DNA, as far as it was read: TGTGCCAGCAGCTTGGATTCAAGGGTGAACACTGAA.

Regarding this clone: Read sequence stops 3 residues before the CDR3 end, and the germline J gene provides the missing end. V is TRBV20-1 and J is TRBJ1-6, with 7 bases that match TRBD1. The CDR3 has 15 amino acids. Losses at the gene ends were 3 bases for V and 3 bases for J; bases not matched to a gene: 5. In germline, CDR1 is DFQATT, CDR2 SNEGSKA (reference sequence). The part of the CDR3 DNA that was read is TGCAGTGCTAGCCTGGACAGGCGCTATAATTCACCC. Translating gives CSASLDRRYNSP. The complete CDR3 reads CSASLDRRYNSPLHF.

A remark on this clone: The read gets to within 3 residues of the CDR3 end, and the germline J gene fills in the rest. This chain links TRBV11-2 with TRBJ1-1, with D unclear. The germline CDR1 and CDR2 sequences are SGHAT and FQNNGV. The CDR3 extends over 13 amino acids. V shed 5 bases and J shed 2 bases, with 9 bases lying between them. The chain's CDR3 is CASSAPDNTEAFF. The sequenced part of the CDR3 DNA is TGTGCCAGCAGCGCCCCAGATAACACTGAA. Supplemented by reference TRBV11-2 and TRBJ1-1, the full variable domain reads EAGVAQSPRYKIIEKRQSVAFWCNPISGHATLYWYQQILGQGPKLLIQFQNNGVVDDSQLPKDRFSAERLKGVDSTLKIQPAKLEDSAVYLCASSAPDNTEAFFGQGTRLTVV.

As concerns this clone: The read falls 3 residues short of the CDR3 end, and the missing part is taken from the germline J gene. This chain uses TRBV20-1 with TRBJ2-7, with 10 bases aligning to TRBD1. Germline V gene lookup returns CDR1 DFQATT and CDR2 SNEGSKA (reference sequence). This CDR3 contains 14 residues. Germline trimming cut 5 bases from V and 6 bases from J; bases unmatched to any gene: 10. The CDR3 DNA, read in part, is TGCAGTGCTGTTGAGGGGGACAGGGGCTCCGAG. This translates into CSAVEGDRGSE. The entire CDR3 protein is CSAVEGDRGSEQYF.

As for this clone: The CDR3 goes on 3 residues after the read ends, and that part is filled in from the germline J gene. J is TRBJ1-2 and V is TRBV20-1, with 7 positions matching TRBD1. J lost 3 bases, V lost 5 bases, and 3 bases had no gene match. The germline CDR1 and CDR2 sequences are DFQATT and SNEGSKA (reference sequence). The CDR3 runs 12 residues. The covered CDR3 bases are TGCAGTGCTTTTCAGGGGGACTATGGC. Its protein is CSAFQGDYG. The full CDR3 reads CSAFQGDYGYTF.

To note about this clone: The CDR3 goes on 3 residues after the read ends, and that part is filled in from the germline J gene. This chain uses TRBV7-2 with TRBJ2-3, with 8 bases aligning to TRBD1. Germline loops: CDR1 SGHTA, CDR2 FQGNSA. The CDR3 extends over 14 amino acids. Incomplete CDR3 DNA: TGTGCCAGCAGCTTGGACAGGGTAGGAGAGACG. Translated: CASSLDRVGET. The CDR3 in full is CASSLDRVGETQYF.

Remarks on this clone: From the germline J gene comes the end of the CDR3, since the read stops 3 residues before it. The chain combines TRBV6-4 with TRBJ2-1; 8 bases align to TRBD1. This CDR3 has 17 residues. CDR1 MRHNA and CDR2 SNTAGT come from the germline V gene. V shed 2 bases and J 8 bases; nucleotides not matched to a gene: 14. The CDR3 region is CASSDPFRDRRGHEQFF. The CDR3 bases that were read are TGTGCCAGCAGTGACCCGTTCCGGGACAGGAGGGGTCATGAG.

A remark on this clone: The sequenced fragment ends 3 residues before the CDR3 boundary, so the rest is inferred from the germline J gene. The genes are TRBV9 and TRBJ2-1, with 8 nucleotides matching TRBD2. The CDR3 covers 14 residues. After removal of 3 bases from V and 4 bases from J, the junction contained 3 bases not matched to a gene. The V gene's germline CDR1 is SGDLS and CDR2 YYNGEE. CDR3 region: CASSAGGPYNEQFF. The DNA read from the CDR3 is TGTGCCAGCAGCGCGGGGGGGCCGTACAATGAG.

Regarding this clone: The read comes to an end 3 residues before the CDR3 does, leaving the germline J gene to fill in the end. The genes are TRBV7-6 and TRBJ1-2; D remains unclear. The germline V gene has CDR1 SGHVS and CDR2 FNYEAQ. The CDR3 covers 14 residues. This chain's CDR3 is CASSFHLNSYDYTF. The covered CDR3 bases are TGTGCCAGCAGCTTCCACCTGAACTCCTACGAC.

As for this clone: The CDR3 end is not reached by the read, which stops 3 residues before it; the germline J gene fills it in. This chain uses TRBV18 with TRBJ2-4; D might be TRBD1 (6 bases). Germline V gene lookup returns CDR1 KGHSH and CDR2 LQKENI. The CDR3 runs to 15 residues. The CDR3 DNA, read in part, is TGTGCCAGCTCCCCAGAAGGGGGACGGCGCTATGGT. The encoded protein is CASSPEGGRRYG. The complete CDR3 protein is CASSPEGGRRYGQYF.

Remarks on this clone: Read sequence stops 3 residues before the CDR3 end, and the germline J gene provides the missing end. The chain links TRBV7-9 to TRBJ2-2, with 8 bases that match TRBD1. From germline, CDR1 is SEHNR and CDR2 FQNEAQ (reference sequence). The CDR3 runs to 13 residues. The CDR3 DNA, read in part, is TGTGCCAGCAGATCAGGGGGCGGTGAAAAG. This encodes CASRSGGGEK. The whole CDR3 protein is CASRSGGGEKLFF.

As to this clone: The read is 3 residues too short to cover the CDR3 end, so that end is filled in from the germline J gene. V is TRBV5-1 and J is TRBJ2-2; D is unclear. The CDR3 has 13 residues. The germline V gene has CDR1 SGHRS and CDR2 YFSETQ. The CDR3 DNA, read in part, is TGCGCCAGCAGCTTGGAACTTCGTGAAAAG. Translation gives CASSLELREK. The complete CDR3 reads CASSLELREKLFF.

About this clone itself: The sequence runs out 3 residues before the end of the CDR3; the remainder is reconstructed from the germline J gene. This chain connects TRBV5-1 to TRBJ2-2; D ambiguous. The CDR3 is 16 amino acids. In germline, CDR1 is SGHRS, CDR2 YFSETQ. The chain's CDR3 is CASSLAGGRYNSPLFF. The part of the CDR3 DNA that was read is TGCGCCAGCAGCTTGGCCGGCGGCCGCTATAATTCACCG.

As to this clone: From the germline J gene comes the end of the CDR3, since the read stops 3 residues before it. The V call is TRBV6-2 or TRBV6-3, the J call TRBJ1-5; D is perhaps TRBD1 (5 bases). The CDR3 is made up of 14 amino acids. Germline-derived CDR1 and CDR2 are MNHEY and SVGEGT. V dropped 2 bases and J dropped 3 bases, with 8 bases sitting between them. Partial CDR3 DNA: TGTGCCAGCAGTTACGGGGGGGTCAATCAGCCC. Its protein product is CASSYGGVNQP. The CDR3 in its entirety is CASSYGGVNQPQHF.

About this clone: The CDR3 extends 3 residues past the end of the read, so its final part is completed from the germline J gene. The chain has TRBV19 and TRBJ1-6; the D is unclear. Germline CDR1 is LNHDA and CDR2 is SQIVND (reference sequence). This CDR3 is built from 16 residues. The CDR3 DNA, read in part, is TGTGCCAGTAGTATAGGCCGGGGATTGTCCAATTCTGCC. As protein: CASSIGRGLSNSA. The CDR3, in full, reads CASSIGRGLSNSALHF. The variable domain in full, completed from reference TRBV19 and TRBJ1-6, reads DGGITQSPKYLFRKEGQNVTLSCEQNLNHDAMYWYRQDPGQGLRLIYYSQIVNDFQKGDIAEGYSVSREKKESFPLTVTSAQKNPTAFYLCASSIGRGLSNSALHFGNGTRLTVT.

Points on this clone: Coverage ceases 3 residues before the CDR3 finishes, and the germline J gene fills in the end. The chain joins TRBV12-3 or TRBV12-4 to TRBJ1-3; the D is unclear. Trimming removed 2 bases from V and 4 bases from J, with 6 bases in between. There are 13 residues in the CDR3. The CDR3 reads CASSLLSGNTIYF. The CDR3 DNA, read in part, is TGTGCCAGCAGTTTACTGTCGGGAAACACC.

Turning to this clone: The read ends 3 residues before the CDR3 terminus; that terminus is restored from the germline J gene. This sequence joins TRBV29-1 and TRBJ1-6; 9 nucleotides align to TRBD1. Germline CDR1 reads SQVTM; CDR2 reads ANQGSEA. V dropped 6 bases and J dropped 10; count of bases not matched to a gene: 10. CDR3 length equals 14 residues. CDR3 DNA, as far as it was read: TGCAGCGTCGCTGAGGGACAGGGAATCTCACCC. Translating gives CSVAEGQGISP. Given in full, the CDR3 is CSVAEGQGISPLHF.

CDR3 bases read: TGTGCCAGCAGCTTAGCGGGAGGGGTGCGTTCACCC. Protein product: CASSLAGGVRSP. The full-length CDR3 reads as CASSLAGGVRSPLHF. This chain connects TRBV7-2 to TRBJ1-6; D possibly corresponds to TRBD1 (5 bases). The read gets to within 3 residues of the CDR3 end, and the germline J gene fills in the rest. CDR1 and CDR2 from the germline V gene are SGHTA and FQGNSA. This CDR3 region has 15 residues. V shed 0 bases and J shed 9 bases, with 12 bases lying between them.

A word on this clone: The sequence runs out 3 residues before the end of the CDR3; the remainder is reconstructed from the germline J gene. V usage is TRBV4-1 and J usage is TRBJ1-2, with D unresolved. V was trimmed by 0 bases and J by 4 bases, leaving 9 bases between them. The CDR3 has 14 amino acids. The germline CDR1 and CDR2 sequences are MGHRA and YSYEKL. The CDR3 is CASSQDGRVYGYTF. The CDR3 bases that were read are TGCGCCAGCAGCCAAGATGGTCGGGTCTATGGC.

A remark on this clone: The sequenced fragment ends 3 residues before the CDR3 boundary, so the rest is inferred from the germline J gene. This chain joins TRBV4-1 and TRBJ1-1; weak D call: TRBD1 (6 bases). The CDR3 is made up of 16 amino acids. Looked up from germline, CDR1 is MGHRA and CDR2 is YSYEKL. V lost 1 base and J 4 bases, leaving 16 bases between the germline ends. Partial CDR3 DNA: TGCGCCAGCAGCCAAGCCCCTCAGGGGTGGGGCACTGAA. This sequence encodes CASSQAPQGWGTE. In full, the CDR3 is CASSQAPQGWGTEAFF.

Details on this clone: The sequenced fragment ends 3 residues before the CDR3 boundary, so the rest is inferred from the germline J gene. The chain is built from TRBV23-1 and TRBJ2-2; 9 bases agree with TRBD1. TRBV23-1 has ORF status, its function being uncertain. The length of the CDR3 is 22 residues. CDR3 region: CASSQKSPGQGESKLTNEKLFF. CDR3 bases read: TGCGCCAGCAGTCAAAAATCACCGGGACAGGGAGAGAGTAAACTGACTAATGAAAAG.

As regards this clone: The read ends 3 residues shy of where the CDR3 ends; the end is completed using the germline J gene. This chain connects TRBV2 to TRBJ1-1, with TRBD1 identical over 7 bases. In germline, CDR1 is SNHLY, CDR2 FYNNEI. This CDR3 has 16 amino acids. After removal of 4 bases from V and 0 bases from J, the junction contained 8 bases not matched to a gene. The sequenced CDR3 bases are TGTGCCAGCAGTGCGAATGGCAGGGGGGTGAACACTGAA. This codes for CASSANGRGVNTE. In full, the CDR3 is CASSANGRGVNTEAFF. Full variable domain (rest looked up from reference TRBV2 and TRBJ1-1): EPEVTQTPSHQVTQMGQEVILRCVPISNHLYFYWYRQILGQKVEFLVSFYNNEISEKSEIFDDQFSVERPDGSNFTLKIRSTKLEDSAMYFCASSANGRGVNTEAFFGQGTRLTVV.